The 16 T cell receptor beta chains reported below all come from one sample, sequenced in a study of control samples from healthy donors and cancer patients. Libraries were prepared by immunoSEQ multiplex PCR; TCRdb keeps only in-frame clonotypes and omits some of them. The data show about 75,000 clones, with approximately 80% seen just once and over 13% held by the top ten. Sequenced: blood. These TCRs come from a man aged 45-65 years in good health.

A single count supports this clone. The V call is TRBV9, the J call TRBJ2-3, with 10 bases matching TRBD2. The V and J ends lost 4 bases and 3 bases, in that order; junction bases with no gene match: 8. This CDR3 contains 16 residues. Germline CDR1 is SGDLS and CDR2 is YYNGEE. In DNA, the CDR3 is TGTGCCAGCAGCCCGACCCCTAGCGGGAGAACAGATACGCAGTATTTT. Amino acid sequence: CASSPTPSGRTDTQYF.

The rearrangement uses TRBV5-1 and TRBJ2-1; 10 bases line up with TRBD1. CDR3 length equals 15 residues. V lost 4 bases to trimming and J lost 6 bases; unmatched junction nucleotides: 7. The germline V gene encodes CDR1 SGHRS and CDR2 YFSETQ. The CDR3 DNA follows: TGCGCCAGCAGCGAGGGACAGGGGAGGGTCAATGAGCAGTTCTTC. Protein: CASSEGQGRVNEQFF.

The rearrangement uses TRBV5-1 and TRBJ2-1, with 7 bases that match TRBD2. V lost 3 bases, J lost 8 bases, and 11 bases stayed unmatched. The CDR3 is 15 residues long. Germline V gives CDR1 SGHRS, CDR2 YFSETQ. The CDR3 region is CASSSLAGAIHEQFF. Written as DNA, the CDR3 is TGCGCCAGCAGCTCCTTGGCGGGAGCGATCCATGAGCAGTTCTTC.

The CDR3 is CASSLSPSSGQETQYF. CDR3 sequence (DNA): TGTGCCAGCAGTTTATCCCCCTCTAGCGGACAAGAGACCCAGTACTTC. This chain joins TRBV27 and TRBJ2-5; TRBD2 matches at 7 bases. Germline trimming cut 0 bases from V and 2 bases from J; bases unmatched to any gene: 6. Germline CDR1 reads MNHEY; CDR2 reads SMNVEV (reference sequence). This CDR3 contains 16 residues.

The V call is TRBV19, the J call TRBJ1-2; D is undetermined. The germline V gene has CDR1 LNHDA and CDR2 SQIVND (reference sequence). V gave up 5 bases and J gave up 2 bases, with 15 bases separating them. This CDR3 has 15 amino acids. Here the CDR3 reads CASSYDRSGNYGYTF. In DNA, the CDR3 is TGTGCCAGTAGTTATGACCGAAGCGGAAACTATGGCTACACCTTC.

The rearrangement joins TRBV2 to TRBJ1-3; 8 positions match TRBD1. V lost 6 bases to trimming and J lost 8 bases; unmatched junction nucleotides: 12. This CDR3 region has 15 residues. CDR1 and CDR2 from the germline V gene are SNHLY and FYNNEI. CDR3 bases: TGTGCCAGCAGCCTCCTTGGACAGGGTGTGGACACCATATATTTT. Translating gives CASSLLGQGVDTIYF.

This chain connects TRBV24-1 to TRBJ1-3; D uncertain. Per germline, CDR1 KGHDR and CDR2 SFDVKD. Trimming pared 0 bases from V and 4 bases from J, leaving 6 bases between. The CDR3 covers 14 residues. The chain's CDR3 is CATSDLREGNTIYF. The CDR3 DNA sequence: TGTGCCACCAGTGATTTGCGCGAAGGAAACACCATATATTTT.

CDR3: CATSRPGGSNYGYTF. Written as DNA, the CDR3 is TGTGCCACCAGCAGACCTGGGGGCAGTAACTATGGCTACACCTTC. The chain is built from TRBV15 and TRBJ1-2; possibly TRBD1 for D (6 bases). CDR1 is LNHNV, CDR2 YYDKDF, per germline (reference sequence). V shed 2 bases and J shed 1 base, with 11 bases lying between them. The CDR3 runs to 15 residues.

The V and J genes are TRBV7-9 and TRBJ1-4, with TRBD1 identical over 7 bases. Germline-derived CDR1 and CDR2 are SEHNR and FQNEAQ (reference sequence). V gave up 5 bases and J gave up 6 bases; unmatched junction bases: 9. The CDR3 sequence is 15 residues long. The CDR3 here is CASSVQTGLDEKLFF. The CDR3 DNA reads as TGTGCCAGCAGCGTTCAGACAGGGTTGGATGAAAAACTGTTTTTT.

The chain couples TRBV3-1 (or the pseudogene TRBV3-2) to TRBJ2-2; 7 nucleotides match TRBD2. There are 21 residues in the CDR3. The V segment lost 0 bases and the J segment 4 bases; nucleotides outside the gene matches: 20. Germline values: CDR1 LGHDT, CDR2 YNNKEL (reference sequence). The CDR3: CASSQESSSGRVGFGTGELFF. CDR3 bases: TGTGCCAGCAGCCAAGAGTCGAGTTCGGGGAGGGTAGGGTTCGGCACCGGGGAGCTGTTTTTT.

The chain links TRBV24-1 to TRBJ1-4; D perhaps matches TRBD1 (6 bases). Looked up from germline, CDR1 is KGHDR and CDR2 is SFDVKD. V lost 3 bases and J 4 bases, leaving 11 bases between the germline ends. This CDR3 is built from 15 residues. CDR3 residues: CATSDPDRHNEKLFF. The CDR3 coding sequence is TGTGCCACCAGTGATCCGGACAGACATAATGAAAAACTGTTTTTT.

J is TRBJ1-1 and V is TRBV29-1; tentatively, D is TRBD1 (5 bases). CDR1 is SQVTM, CDR2 ANQGSEA, per germline. The CDR3 has 13 residues. The CDR3 nucleotides read TGCACCGCGGGGGGGACGGGGAACACTGAAGCTTTCTTT. Amino acids: CTAGGTGNTEAFF.

V usage is TRBV30 and J usage is TRBJ1-3; TRBD1 matches 7 bases. With V trimmed by 5 bases and J by 0 bases, 4 bases remained unmatched. CDR1 and CDR2 (germline): GTSNPN, SVGIG (reference sequence). This CDR3 is 14 amino acids long. CDR3 in amino acids: CAWGTENSGNTIYF. The CDR3, as DNA: TGTGCCTGGGGGACAGAGAACTCTGGAAACACCATATATTTT.

This chain links TRBV7-2 with TRBJ2-2; the D call may be TRBD1 or TRBD2 (5 bases each). This CDR3 has 15 residues. V was clipped by 4 bases and J by 0 bases, with 9 bases between them. Germline V lookup: CDR1 SGHTA, CDR2 FQGNSA. CDR3 nucleotide sequence: TGTGCCAGCAGCTCGGGACCGGCGAACACCGGGGAGCTGTTTTTT. It encodes CASSSGPANTGELFF.

V is TRBV7-2 and J is TRBJ1-2; a weak D match, TRBD1 (5 bases). The CDR3 contains 16 residues. With 3 bases removed from V and 2 bases from J, the gap between germline ends came to 16 bases. Germline V gene lookup returns CDR1 SGHTA and CDR2 FQGNSA. CDR3 in DNA: TGTGCCAGCAGCTTGGGACGGGAATCCGGGAACTATGGCTACACCTTC. Protein: CASSLGRESGNYGYTF.

The chain combines TRBV6-1 with TRBJ1-6, with no clear D. CDR1 and CDR2 (germline): MNHNS, SASEGT. The CDR3 totals 15 residues. Trimming took off 1 base at V and 8 bases at J, with 12 bases between the two ends. The CDR3 loop reads CASSEGWERDSPLHF. The CDR3 DNA follows: TGTGCCAGCAGTGAAGGTTGGGAGAGGGATTCACCCCTCCACTTT.